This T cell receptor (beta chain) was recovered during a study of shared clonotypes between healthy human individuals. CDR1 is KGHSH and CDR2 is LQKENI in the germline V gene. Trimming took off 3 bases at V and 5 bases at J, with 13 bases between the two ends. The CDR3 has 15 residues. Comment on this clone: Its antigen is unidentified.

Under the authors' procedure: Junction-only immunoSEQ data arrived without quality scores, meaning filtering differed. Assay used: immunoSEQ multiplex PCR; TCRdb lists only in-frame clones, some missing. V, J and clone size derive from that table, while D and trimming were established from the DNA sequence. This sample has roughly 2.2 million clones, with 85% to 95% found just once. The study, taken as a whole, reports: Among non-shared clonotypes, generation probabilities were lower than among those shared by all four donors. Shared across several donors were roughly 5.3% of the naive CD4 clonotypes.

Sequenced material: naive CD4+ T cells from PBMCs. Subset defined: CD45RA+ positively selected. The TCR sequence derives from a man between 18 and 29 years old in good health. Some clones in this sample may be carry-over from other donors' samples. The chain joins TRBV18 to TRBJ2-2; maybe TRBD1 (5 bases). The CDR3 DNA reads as TGTGCCAGCTCACCTCTGCCAGGGCAAACCGGGGAGCTGTTTTTT. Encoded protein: CASSPLPGQTGELFF.